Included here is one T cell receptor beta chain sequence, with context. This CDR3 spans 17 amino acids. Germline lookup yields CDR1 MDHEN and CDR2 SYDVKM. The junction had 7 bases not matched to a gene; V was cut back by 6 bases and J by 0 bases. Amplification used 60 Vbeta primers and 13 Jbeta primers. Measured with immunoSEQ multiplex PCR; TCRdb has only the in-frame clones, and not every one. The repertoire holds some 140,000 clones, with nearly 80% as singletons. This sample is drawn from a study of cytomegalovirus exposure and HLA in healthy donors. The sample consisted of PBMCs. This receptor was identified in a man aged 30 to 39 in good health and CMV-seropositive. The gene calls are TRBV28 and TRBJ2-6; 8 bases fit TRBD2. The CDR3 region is CASSPAGVVSGANVLTF. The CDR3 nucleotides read TGTGCCAGCAGCCCAGCGGGAGTGGTCTCTGGGGCCAACGTCCTGACTTTC.